Listed below are T cell receptor beta chains from one sample, sequenced in a study of glioma-infiltrating T cells after dendritic cell vaccination. TCRdb keeps only in-frame clones here, not all; method: immunoSEQ multiplex PCR. The sample yields 100,000 or so clones, around 80% seen once. The sample consisted of blood, taken after dendritic cell vaccination. These receptors were collected from a human donor with glioblastoma. Each CDR3 is given with its conserved first and last residue. Each record gives: V gene, J gene, D gene, clone size, CDR3 length, CDR3 protein, CDR3 DNA. The D gene is left open where the match is weak. Clone size is stated in some rows and not others, as once, few, many or a class when expanded.

TRBV19	TRBJ1-4	-	-	13	CASSVTGNEKLFF	TGTGCCAGTAGTGTAACAGGGAATGAAAAACTGTTTTTT
TRBV29-1	TRBJ1-1	TRBD1	-	14	CSAWDRGFDTEAFF	TGCAGTGCTTGGGACAGGGGATTTGACACTGAAGCTTTCTTT
TRBV5-1	TRBJ2-5	-	-	11	CASTSQETQYF	TGCGCCAGCACCTCCCAAGAGACCCAGTACTTC
TRBV11-2	TRBJ2-1	TRBD2	-	15	CASSPIAGAYNEQFF	TGTGCCAGCAGCCCCATAGCGGGAGCTTACAATGAGCAGTTCTTC
TRBV19	TRBJ1-2	-	many	12	CASSFTRGSYTF	TGTGCCAGTAGTTTTACCAGGGGTAGCTACACCTTC
TRBV2	TRBJ2-1	-	-	13	CASSLAFFDEQFF	TGTGCCAGCAGCCTAGCGTTTTTCGATGAGCAGTTCTTC
TRBV7-9	TRBJ1-2	TRBD1	-	15	CASSSDGQAGDGYTF	TGTGCCAGCAGCTCCGACGGACAGGCCGGCGATGGCTACACCTTC
TRBV6-5	TRBJ2-1	-	-	16	CASSFGVLGRQNEQFF	TGTGCCAGCAGTTTCGGAGTATTGGGCCGACAGAATGAGCAGTTCTTC
TRBV5-4	TRBJ2-3	-	-	14	CASSSSPSTDTQYF	TGTGCCAGCAGCTCCTCCCCCTCCACAGATACGCAGTATTTT
TRBV5-4	TRBJ1-1	TRBD1	-	12	CASSSGQGKAFF	TGTGCCAGCAGCTCCGGACAGGGTAAAGCTTTCTTT
TRBV5-5	TRBJ2-1	-	-	15	CASSPHQRAYNEQFF	TGTGCCAGCAGCCCGCATCAGAGGGCTTACAATGAGCAGTTCTTC
TRBV4-2	TRBJ2-5	TRBD2	-	18	CASSQEGLAGANKETQYF	TGTGCCAGCAGCCAAGAGGGACTAGCGGGAGCGAATAAAGAGACCCAGTACTTC
TRBV21-1	TRBJ1-1	-	-	14	CASGVGQGITEAFF	-
TRBV2	TRBJ1-4	-	-	16	CASSSTGGRTNEKLFF	TGTGCCAGCAGTTCAACAGGAGGGAGAACTAATGAAAAACTGTTTTTT
TRBV6-6	TRBJ2-7	TRBD2	-	15	CASSATSGATYEQYF	TGTGCCAGCAGTGCGACTAGCGGGGCAACCTACGAGCAGTACTTC
TRBV14	TRBJ2-7	TRBD1	-	18	CASSRGQGATHSSYEQYF	TGTGCCAGCAGCCGGGGACAGGGGGCGACCCATAGCTCCTACGAGCAGTACTTC
TRBV6-5	TRBJ1-1	-	-	15	CASRLFTQGNTEAFF	TGTGCCAGCAGGCTGTTTACGCAGGGGAACACTGAAGCTTTCTTT
TRBV9	TRBJ2-3	TRBD2	-	17	CASSVSGVAGGGDTQYF	TGTGCCAGCAGCGTAAGTGGAGTAGCGGGGGGAGGAGATACGCAGTATTTT
TRBV7-3	TRBJ2-1	-	-	19	CASSPHRGGRGGFSNEQFF	TGTGCCAGCAGCCCCCATAGGGGGGGCCGGGGAGGGTTTTCTAATGAGCAGTTCTTC
TRBV18	TRBJ2-7	TRBD2	few	17	CASSPPTGTSGRYEQYF	TGTGCCAGCTCCCCCCCGACCGGGACTAGCGGGAGGTACGAGCAGTACTTC
TRBV5-1	TRBJ2-3	TRBD2	few	19	CASSKSSGSWETSTDTQYF	TGCGCCAGCAGCAAATCTAGCGGGTCATGGGAGACTAGCACAGATACGCAGTATTTT
TRBV7-9	TRBJ2-1	-	once	12	CASSLDFNEQFF	TGTGCCAGCAGCTTAGACTTTAATGAGCAGTTCTTC
TRBV6-6	TRBJ1-2	TRBD1	few	13	CASGRQGHYGYTF	TGTGCCAGCGGCCGACAGGGGCACTATGGCTACACCTTC
TRBV30	TRBJ1-5	-	-	13	CAWNGQGDQPQHF	TGTGCCTGGAATGGACAAGGCGATCAGCCCCAGCATTTT
TRBV5-1	TRBJ2-1	-	-	13	CASSLKVFSEQFF	TGCGCCAGCAGCTTGAAGGTGTTTAGCGAGCAGTTCTTC
TRBV7-9	TRBJ1-5	TRBD1	-	14	CASSSGGSGGPQHF	TGTGCCAGCAGCTCAGGGGGGAGCGGGGGGCCCCAGCATTTT
TRBV5-1	TRBJ1-2	-	-	15	CASTPWIDRLDGYTF	TGCGCCAGCACCCCCTGGATCGACAGACTTGATGGCTACACCTTC
TRBV2	TRBJ1-2	TRBD1	-	14	CASSYRQGTYGYTF	TGTGCCAGCAGTTACAGACAGGGCACCTATGGCTACACCTTC
TRBV5-6	TRBJ2-7	-	-	14	CASSSGHNPYEQYF	TGTGCCAGCAGCTCCGGACACAACCCCTACGAGCAGTACTTC
TRBV5-1	TRBJ2-7	-	-	13	CATSLAPSYEQYF	TGCGCCACCTCACTAGCACCTTCCTACGAGCAGTACTTC
TRBV9	TRBJ2-1	-	once	13	CASSILPTGEQFF	TGTGCCAGCAGCATACTCCCGACGGGGGAGCAGTTCTTC
TRBV28	TRBJ1-2	-	-	13	CASSPQGSHGYTF	TGTGCCAGCAGTCCTCAGGGATCTCATGGCTACACCTTC
TRBV9	TRBJ2-7	-	-	14	CASSYGTTSYEQYF	TGTGCCAGCAGCTATGGGACAACGAGCTACGAGCAGTACTTC
TRBV6-1	TRBJ1-5	-	-	14	CASSEPPTNQPQHF	TGTGCCAGCAGTGAACCGCCTACGAATCAGCCCCAGCATTTT
TRBV7-9	TRBJ1-2	-	-	14	CASSPRTGNYGYTF	TGTGCCAGCAGCCCTAGGACGGGGAACTATGGCTACACCTTC
TRBV9	TRBJ1-6	-	-	14	CASSQQGLNSPLHF	TGTGCCAGCAGCCAACAGGGATTAAATTCACCCCTCCACTTT
TRBV2	TRBJ2-7	-	-	13	CASSEAAGLEQYF	TGTGCCAGCAGTGAAGCGGCCGGACTCGAGCAGTACTTC
TRBV5-1	TRBJ2-3	-	-	14	CASSLAGDTDTQYF	TGCGCCAGCAGCTTGGCCGGAGACACAGATACGCAGTATTTT
TRBV6-1	TRBJ2-7	TRBD1	-	15	CASSLADRVRYEQYF	TGTGCCAGCAGTCTCGCCGACAGGGTTCGATACGAGCAGTACTTC
TRBV7-8	TRBJ1-5	TRBD1	-	15	CASSRTGDFNQPQHF	TGTGCCAGCAGCCGAACAGGGGACTTCAATCAGCCCCAGCATTTT
TRBV6-1	TRBJ1-5	-	once	13	CASSHRINQPQHF	TGTGCCAGCAGCCACAGGATTAATCAGCCCCAGCATTTT
TRBV5-1	TRBJ1-3	TRBD1	-	17	CASSTGQGKTSGNTIYF	TGCGCCAGCAGCACGGGACAGGGGAAGACCTCTGGAAACACCATATATTTT
TRBV18	TRBJ2-3	TRBD2	-	17	CASSRNPSGSGQDTQYF	TGTGCCAGCTCACGAAATCCTAGCGGGAGCGGTCAAGATACGCAGTATTTT
TRBV2	TRBJ2-1	TRBD1	once	13	CASKGGPYNEQFF	TGTGCCAGCAAAGGGGGCCCCTACAATGAGCAGTTCTTC
TRBV27	TRBJ2-5	TRBD2	-	18	CASSFRLAGGGGQETQYF	TGTGCCAGCAGTTTCAGGCTAGCGGGAGGTGGGGGCCAAGAGACCCAGTACTTC
TRBV6-1	TRBJ1-5	-	-	14	CASSGAPRGQPQHF	TGTGCCAGCAGTGGGGCCCCCCGGGGTCAGCCCCAGCATTTT
TRBV4-2	TRBJ2-7	-	-	15	CASSQDLGLNYEQYF	TGTGCCAGCAGCCAAGATTTGGGACTCAACTACGAGCAGTACTTC
TRBV6-5	TRBJ1-5	TRBD1	-	15	CASSFRQGTGQPQHF	TGTGCCAGCAGTTTTAGACAGGGGACGGGACAGCCCCAGCATTTT
TRBV27	TRBJ2-1	TRBD2	-	14	CASSKAGGYNEQFF	TGTGCCAGCAGCAAAGCGGGAGGGTACAATGAGCAGTTCTTC
TRBV4-1	TRBJ2-2	TRBD2	once	17	CASSPRPTIGGTGELFF	TGCGCCAGCAGCCCCCGACCTACCATCGGGGGGACCGGGGAGCTGTTTTTT
TRBV7-2	TRBJ1-3	TRBD1	-	18	CASSHSRVTGGSGNTIYF	TGTGCCAGCAGCCACAGCCGGGTTACAGGGGGTTCTGGAAACACCATATATTTT
TRBV6-5	TRBJ2-5	-	-	14	CASSEGLRGETQYF	TGTGCCAGCAGTGAAGGGCTTAGGGGAGAGACCCAGTACTTC
TRBV11-2	TRBJ1-5	TRBD1	-	15	CASSLGQGSNQPQHF	TGTGCCAGCAGCTTAGGACAGGGTAGCAATCAGCCCCAGCATTTT
TRBV19	TRBJ2-3	-	-	15	CASSNLGLVTDTQYF	TGTGCCAGTAGTAATTTAGGACTCGTCACAGATACGCAGTATTTT
TRBV30	TRBJ1-2	-	-	13	CAWSVAQGGGYTF	TGTGCCTGGAGTGTAGCCCAAGGGGGAGGCTACACCTTC